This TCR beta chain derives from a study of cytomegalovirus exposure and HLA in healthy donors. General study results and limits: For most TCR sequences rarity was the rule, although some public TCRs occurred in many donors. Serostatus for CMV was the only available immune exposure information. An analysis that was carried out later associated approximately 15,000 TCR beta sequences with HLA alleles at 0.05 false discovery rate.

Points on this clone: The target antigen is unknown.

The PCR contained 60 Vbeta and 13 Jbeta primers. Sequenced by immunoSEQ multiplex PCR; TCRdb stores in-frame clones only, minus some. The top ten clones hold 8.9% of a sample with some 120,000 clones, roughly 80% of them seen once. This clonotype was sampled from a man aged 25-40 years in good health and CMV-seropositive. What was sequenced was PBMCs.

The CDR3 is CASESNRGYNEQFF. Written as DNA, the CDR3 is TGCGCCAGCGAAAGTAACAGGGGGTACAATGAGCAGTTCTTC. The J gene is TRBJ2-1, the V gene TRBV5-1; TRBD1 agrees at 8 bases. Trimming removed 7 bases from V and 4 bases from J; junction bases left unmatched: 7. The V gene's germline CDR1 is SGHRS and CDR2 YFSETQ. The CDR3 totals 14 residues.